Listed here is a single T cell receptor (beta chain). The data were taken from a study of blood T cell repertoires in COVID-19. This table comes from immunoSEQ multiplex PCR, and its TCRdb copy is limited to in-frame clones, with some not included. The table shows roughly 160,000 clones, with over 80% occurring only once. CDR1 and CDR2 from the germline V gene are SQVTM and ANQGSEA. This CDR3 spans 13 amino acids. V was clipped by 4 bases and J by 0 bases; unmatched bases: 2. Among Cohort 3 donors, those recovered had two negative PCRs, clearance, or symptom resolution. This TCR was recovered from a woman in her sixties who had recovered from COVID-19. Material: PBMCs or T cells enriched from blood (not recorded which). The genes are TRBV29-1 and TRBJ1-1, with TRBD1 matching 7 bases. The CDR3 sequence: CSVAGQLNTEAFF. Written as DNA, the CDR3 is TGCAGCGTTGCGGGACAGTTGAACACTGAAGCTTTCTTT.